What follows describes a single T cell receptor (beta chain). The template used for profiling TCR beta VDJ and CDR3 was genomic DNA. TCRdb re-called the reads with MiXCR, one entry per CDR3 protein. The profile shows approximately 200,000 distinct CDR3 sequences, 54% of them singletons. This record belongs to a study of CD8+CD57+ T cells in acquired aplastic anemia. As for the study in general: Healthy donors gave approximately 10 million reads on average for CD4+ cells.

V lost 1 base to trimming and J lost 4 bases, with 8 bases between them. Germline V CDR1 and CDR2: SQVTM, ANQGSEA. This CDR3 region has 14 residues. The chain links TRBV29-1 to TRBJ2-6, with D perhaps matching TRBD1 or TRBD2 (5 bases each). The TCR comes from a human donor in good health, serving as a control. The sequenced sample was sorted CD4+, CD8+, or CD8+CD57+ T cells (not recorded which) from PBMCs. DNA of the CDR3: TGCAGCGTTGAAGGCAGGGACGGGGCCAACGTCCTGACTTTC. Residues: CSVEGRDGANVLTF.